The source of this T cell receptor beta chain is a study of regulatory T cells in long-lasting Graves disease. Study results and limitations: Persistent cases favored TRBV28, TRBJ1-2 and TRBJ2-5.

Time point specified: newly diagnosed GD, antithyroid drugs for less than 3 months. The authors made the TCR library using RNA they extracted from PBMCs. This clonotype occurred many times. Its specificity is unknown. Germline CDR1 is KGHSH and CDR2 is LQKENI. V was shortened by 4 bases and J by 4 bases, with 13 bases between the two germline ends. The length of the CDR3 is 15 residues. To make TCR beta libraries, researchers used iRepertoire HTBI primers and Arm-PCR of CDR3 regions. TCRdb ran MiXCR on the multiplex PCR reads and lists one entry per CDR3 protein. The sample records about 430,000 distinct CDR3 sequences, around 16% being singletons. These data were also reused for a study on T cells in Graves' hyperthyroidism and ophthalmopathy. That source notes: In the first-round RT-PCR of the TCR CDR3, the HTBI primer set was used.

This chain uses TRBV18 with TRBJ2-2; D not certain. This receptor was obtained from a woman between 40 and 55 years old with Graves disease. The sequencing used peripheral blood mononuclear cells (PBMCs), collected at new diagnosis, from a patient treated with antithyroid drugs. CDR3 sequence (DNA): TGTGCCAGCTCACACCGGAGTAGTTTCACCGGGGAGCTGTTTTTT. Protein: CASSHRSSFTGELFF.